This TCR beta chain was captured in a study of blood T cell repertoires in COVID-19. Study background: Samples representing acute and convalescent COVID-19 were sourced from the United States, Italy and Spain. The cDNA or gDNA used as material had been derived from T cells, B-cell-depleted T cells, or PBMCs.

Original handling: Amplified reference gene primers provided the basis for estimating nucleated cell counts. The data were produced by immunoSEQ multiplex PCR, yet TCRdb's version contains in-frame clones alone and is incomplete. Clone size and V and J calls were adopted from that table, with D and trimming inferred from the DNA. The sample has 200,000 to 250,000 clones, 88% seen once; the top ten hold roughly 2.5%. Germline V CDR1 and CDR2: SGHTA, FQGNSA. The length of the CDR3 is 12 residues. V was clipped by 4 bases and J by 7 bases, with 9 bases between them. Sequencing input: peripheral blood. This chain uses TRBV7-2 with TRBJ2-3, with D unclear. The TCR originated in a woman aged 55 to 70 with acute or convalescent COVID-19. CDR3 sequence (DNA): TGTGCCAGCAGCTCCTTTAAATATACGCAGTATTTT. It specifies CASSSFKYTQYF.